This T cell receptor beta chain was obtained from a study of cytotoxic CD8 clonotypes in ibrutinib-treated CLL. Study in general: Across the patients, roughly 10 were relapsed/refractory, roughly 16 treatment-naive and approximately 17 IGHV unmutated. Overall study results and limits: There were few public clonotypes, and on treatment they contracted or stayed stable.

This clone was recorded only once. Its matching antigen is unknown. The CDR3 covers 14 residues. The trim removed 3 bases at V and 15 bases at J, leaving 13 bases unmatched. Germline CDR1 reads SEHNR; CDR2 reads FQNEAQ (reference sequence). Frozen-stored PBMCs produced approximately 1.9 micrograms of genomic DNA for TCR beta libraries. Here immunoSEQ multiplex PCR was the method, and the copy in TCRdb shows in-frame clones only, minus some. The profile covers roughly 190,000 clones, with about 72% appearing a single time and around an eighth taken by the ten largest. This clonotype originated in a human donor with chronic lymphocytic leukemia. Sample: PBMCs, taken after 24 months of ibrutinib treatment. This chain uses TRBV7-9 with TRBJ2-1; 8 positions match TRBD2. The CDR3 bases are TGTGCCAGCAGCTTCGTCTCAAACCGGCGGGAGGCGTTCTTC. It encodes CASSFVSNRREAFF.